These 16 T cell receptor beta chains originate from one sample sequenced in a study of tumor and adjacent non-tumor tissue in lung cancer. The library came from three nested PCR rounds adapted from ARM-PCR protocols. One entry per CDR3 protein results from TCRdb running MiXCR on the multiplex PCR reads. The sample shows 40,000 or so distinct CDR3 sequences, 60% of them seen only once. RNA was extracted from bulk tissue without any cell sorting. Distant lung tissue was collected more than 3 cm away from the tumor edge. Specimen: distant non-tumor lung tissue. The receptors were sampled from a man aged 45-65 years with non-small cell lung cancer.

This clonotype was seen only once. The chain is built from TRBV28 and TRBJ2-1; 7 bases match TRBD1. The germline CDR1 and CDR2 sequences are MDHEN and SYDVKM. The V gene end was trimmed by 4 bases and the J gene end by 4 bases; junction bases not matched to a gene: 7. The CDR3 totals 15 residues. This CDR3 reads CASSWEQGYYNEQFF. For the CDR3, the DNA is TGTGCCAGCAGTTGGGAACAGGGGTATTACAATGAGCAGTTCTTC.

This sequence joins TRBV2 and TRBJ2-2; possible D gene TRBD1, 6 bases. Germline V CDR1 and CDR2: SNHLY, FYNNEI. The CDR3 runs 14 residues. Trimming removed 6 bases at V and 1 base at J, with 9 bases between. The CDR3 coding sequence is TGTGCCAGCAGGGGACAAGTGAACACCGGGGAGCTGTTTTTT. Translation gives CASRGQVNTGELFF.

In regard to this clonotype: Being one base from a much bigger clone, this may be a read error. J is TRBJ2-3 and V is TRBV4-1; 9 positions match TRBD2. Germline V gene sequence: CDR1 MGHRA, CDR2 YSYEKL. This CDR3 has 16 amino acids. Here the CDR3 reads CASNQLGLANTDTQYF. The CDR3 DNA follows: TGCGCCAGCAACCAATTAGGACTAGCGAACACAGATACGCAGTATTTT.

CDR3 DNA sequence: TGCAGCGTGAGTGGGCCGGGTGAGCAGTACTTC. As protein: CSVSGPGEQYF. The V call is TRBV29-1, the J call TRBJ2-7; D is ambiguous. This CDR3 spans 11 amino acids. CDR1 SQVTM and CDR2 ANQGSEA come from the germline V gene. V lost 6 bases and J 7 bases, leaving 13 bases between the germline ends.

The chain links TRBV10-3 to TRBJ1-6; D is perhaps TRBD1 (5 bases). The V end was cut by 2 bases, the J end by 19 bases, with 18 bases between. CDR1 and CDR2 (germline): ENHRY, SYGVKD. CDR3 length: 13 residues. Here the CDR3 DNA reads TGTGCCATCAGTGAGATAGGGACTTCACTCCTTCACTTT. Translating it yields CAISEIGTSLLHF.

The gene calls are TRBV11-3 and TRBJ1-6; TRBD1 matches at 7 bases. V lost 1 base and J lost 5; bases outside the gene matches: 2. CDR1 and CDR2 (germline): SGHNT, YENEEA. The CDR3 length is 15 residues. This CDR3 is CASSLVGTDNSPLHF. CDR3 coding DNA: TGTGCCAGCAGCTTAGTCGGGACAGATAATTCACCCCTCCACTTT.

With respect to this clonotype: At one of its ends the junction is not consistent with the germline gene, which may arise from a read error. The gene calls are TRBV4-2 and TRBJ2-3; weak D call: TRBD2 (5 bases). Per germline, CDR1 LGHNA and CDR2 YNFKEQ. The CDR3 sequence is 18 residues long. The CDR3 nucleotides read TGTACCAGCAACCAAGTGGTCGCGGCTAGCTATAGCACAGATACGCAGTATTTT. Its translation is CTSNQVVAASYSTDTQYF.

This clonotype was seen just once. Since the CDR3 does not end with the conserved phenylalanine or tryptophan, this likely comes from a read error. The chain has TRBV11-1 and TRBJ2-7, with D maybe TRBD2 (6 bases). Germline V lookup: CDR1 SGHAT, CDR2 FQDESV (reference sequence). This CDR3 spans 13 amino acids. The CDR3 region is CFSSLSGLLKQYS. In DNA, the CDR3 is TGTTTCAGCAGCTTATCGGGACTCTTGAAGCAGTACTCC.

Comments on this clonotype: One junction end does not reproduce the germline sequence, and a read error may be involved. This chain joins TRBV6-6 and TRBJ1-5; 11 bases agree with TRBD1. With the DNA end fitting TRBJ2-3 better, the J assignment may be wrong. Per the germline V gene, CDR1 is MNHNY and CDR2 is SVGAGI (reference sequence). There are 16 residues in the CDR3. The CDR3 DNA sequence: TGTACCAGCAGGCAAACTGGACAGGGGGCCGTTCAGTCCCAGTATTTT. It yields the protein CTSRQTGQGAVQSQYF.

This clonotype has just a few counts. The rearrangement links TRBV28 to TRBJ2-1; unclear D gene. This CDR3 region has 16 residues. Germline V gene data show CDR1 as MDHEN and CDR2 as SYDVKM. Trimming removed 6 bases from V and 1 base from J, with 16 bases in between. CDR3 coding DNA: TGTGCCAGCAGCCCCCCCGAGACGTTATCCTACAATGAGCAGTTCTTC. Translation gives CASSPPETLSYNEQFF. Supplemented by reference TRBV28 and TRBJ2-1, the full variable domain reads DVKVTQSSRYLVKRTGEKVFLECVQDMDHENMFWYRQDPGLGLRLIYFSYDVKMKEKGDIPEGYSVSREKKERFSLILESASTNQTSMYLCASSPPETLSYNEQFFGPGTRLTVL.

This clonotype was seen many times. The rearrangement uses TRBV12-3 or TRBV12-4 and TRBJ2-5; maybe TRBD1 (6 bases). The CDR3 runs to 14 residues. Trimming removed 0 bases at V and 5 bases at J, with 10 bases between. CDR3 coding DNA: TGTGCCAGCAGTTTAGCACAGGGATTTGAGACCCAGTACTTC. It translates to CASSLAQGFETQYF.

As concerns this clonotype: The CDR3 ends on some other residue instead of the conserved phenylalanine or tryptophan, so this is likely a read error. The chain is built from TRBV6-5 and TRBJ1-6, with 7 positions matching TRBD1. Trimming cost V 7 bases and J 5 bases; bases outside gene matches: 5. Germline V gene sequence: CDR1 MNHEY, CDR2 SVGAGI. CDR3 length: 14 amino acids. The CDR3, as DNA: TGTGCCAGCAACACACAGGGGAATAATTCACCCCTCCACTAT. Translation: CASNTQGNNSPLHY.

This chain connects TRBV29-1 to TRBJ2-1; 10 positions match TRBD2. The CDR3 sequence is 14 residues long. With V trimmed by 3 bases and J by 7 bases, 6 bases remained unmatched. Germline V lookup: CDR1 SQVTM, CDR2 ANQGSEA. This CDR3 reads CSVEGAGGPNEQFF. CDR3 coding DNA: TGCAGCGTTGAGGGAGCGGGGGGGCCTAATGAGCAGTTCTTC.

Points on this clonotype: At one end, the junction sequence differs from germline, possibly due to a read error. The chain recombines TRBV29-1 with TRBJ1-1; D might be TRBD1 (6 bases). The length of the CDR3 is 15 residues. CDR1 and CDR2 (germline): SQVTM, ANQGSEA. The CDR3 nucleotides are TGCAGTGTTGAAGATCTCGCGGTCAGGGGCACTGGAGCTTTCTTT. Protein product: CSVEDLAVRGTGAFF.

Concerning this clonotype itself: A much larger clonotype is one base distant, so this may be a read error. The chain is built from TRBV29-1 and TRBJ1-2; the D gene is possibly TRBD1 (6 bases). V lost 5 bases to trimming and J lost 6 bases, with 10 bases between them. The germline V gene has CDR1 SQVTM and CDR2 ANQGSEA. This CDR3 has 11 residues. CDR3: CSVRDNHGYTF. CDR3 in DNA: TGCAGCGTTCGGGACAACCATGGCTACACCTTC. The variable domain in full, completed from reference TRBV29-1 and TRBJ1-2, reads SAVISQKPSRDICQRGTSLTIQCQVDSQVTMMFWYRQQPGQSLTLIATANQGSEATYESGFVIDKFPISRPNLTFSTLTVSNMSPEDSSIYLCSVRDNHGYTFGSGTRLTVV.

V gene TRBV10-1 combines with J gene TRBJ2-2, with D possibly being TRBD2 (6 bases). Germline loops: CDR1 WNHNN, CDR2 SYGVQD (reference sequence). The length of the CDR3 is 14 residues. CDR3 loop: CSISGGVNTGELFF. In DNA form, the CDR3 reads TGCTCCATCAGTGGAGGGGTGAACACCGGGGAGCTGTTTTTT.